The 21 T cell receptor beta chains reported below all come from one sample, sequenced in a study of CD8 T cells in ankylosing spondylitis. TCRdb reprocessed the 5' RACE reads with MiXCR, giving one entry per CDR3 protein. The table includes 150,000 or so distinct CDR3 sequences, 11% detected once. The sample comprised blood, either unsorted or a sorted T cell fraction (not recorded which). These receptors all come from a male donor with ankylosing spondylitis or in good health (not recorded which).

This clonotype was seen many times. The chain is built from TRBV2 and TRBJ1-1; a weak D match, TRBD1 (6 bases). Trimming took 4 bases from V and 1 from J, leaving 10 bases between them. The CDR3 has 14 residues. CDR1 and CDR2 (germline): SNHLY, FYNNEI. This CDR3 is CASSVGRGNTEAFF. As DNA, the CDR3 is TGTGCCAGCAGTGTAGGCAGGGGGAACACTGAAGCTTTCTTT.

This clonotype is medium-sized (0.01 to 0.1%) within its sample. The chain combines TRBV20-1 with TRBJ1-2, with unresolved D. This CDR3 has 11 amino acids. The germline CDR1 and CDR2 sequences are DFQATT and SNEGSKA (reference sequence). Trimming took 3 bases from V and 4 from J, leaving 6 bases between them. Here the CDR3 reads CSARDVYGYTF. The CDR3 region has the DNA TGCAGTGCTAGGGACGTCTATGGCTACACCTTC.

This clonotype was observed a handful of times. The CDR3 coding sequence is TGCGCCAGCAGCCAAGGTCGGGTAGATACGCAGTATTTT. Residues: CASSQGRVDTQYF. The chain uses TRBV4-3 and TRBJ2-3, with no clear D. Germline CDR1 LGHNA, CDR2 YSLEER. This CDR3 is 13 amino acids long. Trimming left V 1 base short and J 5 bases short, with 7 bases between.

This chain connects TRBV30 to TRBJ2-7; D remains unclear. Germline V lookup: CDR1 GTSNPN, CDR2 SVGIG (reference sequence). V was shortened by 0 bases and J by 3 bases, with 9 bases between the two germline ends. The CDR3 is 13 amino acids. For the CDR3, the DNA is TGTGCCTGGAGTGTACACCTCAACTACGAGCAGTACTTC. It translates to CAWSVHLNYEQYF.

In this sample, this clonotype turned up many times. V usage is TRBV15 and J usage is TRBJ1-4; 8 bases line up with TRBD1. Germline CDR1 is LNHNV and CDR2 is YYDKDF (reference sequence). The CDR3 runs to 15 residues. J was trimmed by 8 bases and V by 3 bases; bases with no gene match: 8. CDR3 coding DNA: TGTGCCACCAGCAGTGGACAGGGAGAGGGAGAAAAACTGTTTTTT. Translated, it gives CATSSGQGEGEKLFF.

Concerning this clonotype itself: This sequence may be a read error, since a much larger clone differs from it by one base. The chain couples TRBV6-5 to TRBJ2-1; 8 bases map to TRBD1. The V segment lost 1 base and the J segment 11 bases; nucleotides outside the gene matches: 10. This CDR3 is built from 15 residues. Germline V gene data show CDR1 as MNHEY and CDR2 as SVGAGI. The CDR3 region is CASSYYQQGVSQQFF. The CDR3 bases are TGTGCCAGCAGTTACTATCAACAGGGGGTCAGTCAGCAGTTCTTC.

This clonotype was recorded at least ten times. This rearrangement joins TRBV19 to TRBJ2-5, with TRBD1 identical over 8 bases. Per the germline V gene, CDR1 is LNHDA and CDR2 is SQIVND (reference sequence). The CDR3 length is 13 residues. With V trimmed by 9 bases and J by 4 bases, 7 bases remained unmatched. CDR3 in DNA: TGTGCCAGCGAAGGACAGGGAGGAGAGACCCAGTACTTC. It specifies CASEGQGGETQYF.

This clonotype was seen ten or more times. The V call is TRBV6-5, the J call TRBJ1-1; D is unclear. The CDR3 has 11 amino acids. Germline CDR1 is MNHEY and CDR2 is SVGAGI. CDR3 loop: CASRRDTEAFF. Written as DNA, the CDR3 is TGTGCTTCCAGAAGGGACACTGAAGCTTTCTTT.

This clonotype has ten or more counts. The rearrangement joins TRBV12-3 or TRBV12-4 to TRBJ2-7; possible D gene TRBD2, 6 bases. The CDR3 contains 14 residues. V was pared by 7 bases and J by 0 bases, with 13 bases between. The CDR3: CASTLRAGSYEQYF. Written as DNA, the CDR3 is TGTGCCAGCACACTACGAGCGGGCTCCTACGAGCAGTACTTC.

This clonotype was detected many times. The rearrangement links TRBV20-1 to TRBJ2-1; no reliable D call. The CDR3 has 16 amino acids. Per the germline V gene, CDR1 is DFQATT and CDR2 is SNEGSKA (reference sequence). V gave up 3 bases and J gave up 7 bases, with 22 bases separating them. The CDR3 DNA sequence: TGCAGTGCTAGCCCTATGTCAGGTGGTACATGGAATGAGCAGTTCTTC. Amino acid sequence: CSASPMSGGTWNEQFF.

The gene calls are TRBV7-8 and TRBJ1-4; D uncertain. This CDR3 region has 15 residues. Trimming took 5 bases from V and 2 from J, leaving 12 bases between them. Germline values: CDR1 SGHVS, CDR2 FQNEAQ. This CDR3 is CASSRDGITNEKLFF. CDR3 nucleotide sequence: TGTGCCAGCAGCCGTGATGGGATTACTAATGAAAAACTGTTTTTT.

This clonotype was counted ten times or more. This chain links TRBV28 with TRBJ1-4; D ambiguous. CDR1 and CDR2 from the germline V gene are MDHEN and SYDVKM. This CDR3 is 11 amino acids long. The V and J ends lost 4 bases and 7 bases respectively, with 4 bases between them. CDR3 region: CASSWSEKLFF. The CDR3, as DNA: TGTGCCAGCAGTTGGAGTGAAAAACTGTTTTTT.

This clonotype was seen many times. The gene calls are TRBV20-1 and TRBJ2-3, with 7 bases identical to TRBD1. The V segment lost 6 bases and the J segment 2 bases; nucleotides outside the gene matches: 14. Germline CDR1 is DFQATT and CDR2 is SNEGSKA (reference sequence). The CDR3 has 16 residues. The CDR3 region is CSATPRDREYTDTQYF. The CDR3, as DNA: TGCAGTGCCACACCCCGGGACAGAGAATACACAGATACGCAGTATTTT.

This clonotype was picked up a small number of times. This rearrangement joins TRBV29-1 to TRBJ2-5; D is unresolved. Germline CDR1 SQVTM, CDR2 ANQGSEA. V dropped 5 bases and J dropped 2 bases, with 9 bases sitting between them. This CDR3 has 12 amino acids. As DNA, the CDR3 is TGCAGCGTTCGTGACGGGCAAGAGACCCAGTACTTC. It translates to CSVRDGQETQYF. The full variable domain, in which reference TRBV29-1 and TRBJ2-5 provide the parts outside the CDR3, is SAVISQKPSRDICQRGTSLTIQCQVDSQVTMMFWYRQQPGQSLTLIATANQGSEATYESGFVIDKFPISRPNLTFSTLTVSNMSPEDSSIYLCSVRDGQETQYFGPGTRLLVL.

This clonotype was observed at least ten times. The gene calls are TRBV18 and TRBJ2-3; tentatively, D is TRBD2 (6 bases). The CDR3 spans 14 residues. Germline V gene data show CDR1 as KGHSH and CDR2 as LQKENI. V dropped 3 bases and J dropped 6 bases, with 13 bases sitting between them. The CDR3 coding sequence is TGTGCCAGCTCACCTCCGGGACTGCGGGATACGCAGTATTTT. Translated: CASSPPGLRDTQYF. Full variable domain (missing parts from reference TRBV18 and TRBJ2-3): NAGVMQNPRHLVRRRGQEARLRCSPMKGHSHVYWYRQLPEEGLKFMVYLQKENIIDESGMPKERFSAEFPKEGPSILRIQQVVRGDSAAYFCASSPPGLRDTQYFGPGTRLTVL.

V and J are TRBV11-2 and TRBJ2-7, with 12 bases matching TRBD2. Germline CDR1 and CDR2: SGHAT and FQNNGV. CDR3 size: 18 residues. J lost 4 bases, V lost 5 bases, and 15 bases had no gene match. The chain's CDR3 is CASSPQLAGGHQGYEQYF. Here the CDR3 DNA reads TGTGCCAGCAGCCCGCAACTAGCGGGGGGCCACCAGGGGTACGAGCAGTACTTC.

This clonotype was detected many times. The rearrangement joins TRBV20-1 to TRBJ1-2; perhaps TRBD1 as D (6 bases). Germline V gene lookup returns CDR1 DFQATT and CDR2 SNEGSKA (reference sequence). Trimming removed 1 base at V and 6 bases at J, with 12 bases between. This CDR3 region has 13 residues. The CDR3: CSARGTQGHGYTF. The CDR3 coding sequence is TGCAGTGCTAGAGGAACACAGGGCCATGGCTACACCTTC.

This clonotype was detected ten times or more. The chain couples TRBV10-3 to TRBJ2-1, with 13 bases identical to TRBD2. CDR3 length: 16 amino acids. The germline CDR1 and CDR2 sequences are ENHRY and SYGVKD. V was clipped by 5 bases and J by 8 bases; unmatched bases: 9. CDR3 region: CAISTGTSGTKDEQFF. The CDR3 DNA reads TGTGCCATCAGTACCGGGACTAGCGGGACAAAAGATGAGCAGTTCTTC.

A remark on this clonotype: Since a much larger clone is just one base distant, this may be a read error. This chain uses TRBV11-2 with TRBJ2-3, with 10 bases identical to TRBD2. There are 18 residues in the CDR3. Germline V gene data show CDR1 as SGHAT and CDR2 as FQNNGV. V lost 2 bases to trimming and J lost 3 bases; unmatched junction nucleotides: 11. CDR3 sequence reads: CASSLRFLAGEGTDTQYF. The CDR3 region has the DNA TGTGCCAGCAGCTTACGGTTCCTAGCGGGAGAGGGAACAGATACGCAGTATTTT.

This clonotype showed up just a few times. The rearrangement joins TRBV5-1 to TRBJ1-2; D is undetermined. Germline CDR1 reads SGHRS; CDR2 reads YFSETQ. V was trimmed by 5 bases and J by 4 bases, leaving 12 bases between them. The CDR3 runs 13 residues. Here the CDR3 reads CASSSDGAYGYTF. CDR3 bases: TGCGCCAGCAGTTCGGACGGAGCCTATGGCTACACCTTC.

CDR3 sequence reads: CASLGLAGMSSYNEQFF. In DNA form, the CDR3 reads TGTGCCAGCTTGGGACTAGCGGGTATGAGCTCCTACAATGAGCAGTTCTTC. This sequence joins TRBV6-2 or TRBV6-3 and TRBJ2-1, with 12 positions matching TRBD2. This CDR3 contains 17 residues. Germline values: CDR1 MNHEY, CDR2 SVGEGT. Trimming removed 8 bases from V and 0 bases from J; junction bases left unmatched: 8.